The clone carrying this T cell receptor (beta chain) was seen more than once but under ten times. Its target is not known. Both 60 Vbeta primers and 13 Jbeta primers went into the PCR. This table comes from immunoSEQ multiplex PCR, and its TCRdb copy is limited to in-frame clones, with some not included. Of roughly 130,000 clones in the sample, 74% were seen once. The record originates from a study of cytomegalovirus exposure and HLA in healthy donors. Study results and limitations: In a later analysis, specific HLA alleles were associated with 15,000 or so TCR beta sequences at a 0.05 false discovery rate.

The CDR3 length is 14 residues. CDR1 and CDR2 from the germline V gene are MNHNS and SASEGT. The ends were cut back, 5 bases at V and 8 bases at J, with 13 bases in the middle. The rearrangement links TRBV6-1 to TRBJ1-6, with D hard to call. This TCR came from a woman aged 45-65 years in good health and CMV-seropositive. Sample: PBMCs. The CDR3 sequence is CASSTIGRDSPLHF. CDR3 in DNA: TGTGCCAGCAGTACCATTGGGCGGGATTCACCCCTCCACTTT.